This T cell receptor beta chain was recorded in a study of cytomegalovirus exposure and HLA in healthy donors. The PCR used 60 Vbeta and 13 Jbeta primers. The authors' processing: A follow-up analysis tallied about 80 million unique TCR beta chains, about 10 million shared. Here immunoSEQ multiplex PCR was the method, and the copy in TCRdb shows in-frame clones only, minus some. The DNA gave D and trimming, while V, J and clone size come from that table. The sample has fewer than 100,000 clones; 76% are singletons. The CDR3 length is 16 residues. V dropped 4 bases and J dropped 3 bases, with 19 bases sitting between them. Germline assignment: CDR1 SGHTA and CDR2 FQGNSA.

This chain uses TRBV7-2 with TRBJ2-7; maybe TRBD1 (7 bases). Material: PBMCs. This clonotype originated in a man aged 40-55 years in good health and CMV-seronegative. CDR3 protein: CASSWRPGGSSYEQYF. In nucleotides, the CDR3 is TGTGCCAGCAGCTGGAGGCCAGGGGGGAGTAGCTACGAGCAGTACTTC.